This paragraph reports one TCR beta chain. Its antigen is currently unknown. The CDR3 loop spans 16 amino acids. The germline CDR1 and CDR2 sequences are SGHRS and YFSETQ. V was clipped by 3 bases and J by 0 bases; unmatched bases: 2. This sample is part of a study of cytomegalovirus exposure and HLA in healthy donors. Study results and caveats: Excluded were some V segments that proved indistinguishable, including TRBV6-2 and TRBV6-3. As was reported, the classifier diagnosed cytomegalovirus status with high specificity and sensitivity.

The PCR ran on 60 Vbeta and 13 Jbeta primers. Profiled with immunoSEQ multiplex PCR; TCRdb holds only in-frame clones, not every one. Of 85,000 to 120,000 clones listed, 70% to 90% are singletons. The sample was PBMCs. The V call is TRBV5-1, the J call TRBJ2-2; TRBD1 matches at 10 bases. The receptor's source is a man aged 40-55 years in good health and CMV-seronegative. CDR3 DNA: TGCGCCAGCAGCTCCGGGACAGGGGCGAACACCGGGGAGCTGTTTTTT. Protein: CASSSGTGANTGELFF.